These 7 T cell receptor beta chains were all obtained from the same sample, sequenced in a study of OX40 agonist ivuxolimab in advanced cancers. Measured with immunoSEQ multiplex PCR; TCRdb has only the in-frame clones, and not every one. The repertoire has roughly 30,000 clones, 85% to 95% of them found once; the top ten carry about 9.4%. Here the sequenced sample was CD4+ or CD8+ T cells sorted from blood, taken in a trial of the OX40 agonist ivuxolimab. All receptors derive from an adult with an advanced solid tumor such as melanoma, head and neck, liver or kidney cancer.

This sequence joins TRBV15 and TRBJ2-5; 7 nucleotides line up with TRBD1. V lost 0 bases, J lost 7 bases, and 14 bases stayed unmatched. This CDR3 has 17 amino acids. Looked up from germline, CDR1 is LNHNV and CDR2 is YYDKDF (reference sequence). The chain's CDR3 is CATSRDSGTGVLGTQYF. As DNA, the CDR3 is TGTGCCACCAGCAGAGATTCTGGTACAGGGGTTCTTGGGACCCAGTACTTC.

This chain links TRBV27 with TRBJ2-1; no reliable D call. The germline CDR1 and CDR2 sequences are MNHEY and SMNVEV (reference sequence). With 1 base removed from V and 0 bases from J, the gap between germline ends came to 10 bases. The CDR3 consists of 16 residues. CDR3: CASSLLSESSYNEQFF. CDR3 bases: TGTGCCAGCAGTTTATTGTCGGAGAGCTCCTACAATGAGCAGTTCTTC.

This rearrangement joins TRBV15 to TRBJ2-7; D may be TRBD1 or TRBD2 (5 bases each). Per the germline V gene, CDR1 is LNHNV and CDR2 is YYDKDF (reference sequence). The CDR3 spans 14 residues. V was shortened by 5 bases and J by 2 bases, with 13 bases between the two germline ends. Here the CDR3 reads CATSPRDGTYEQYF. In DNA form, the CDR3 reads TGTGCCACCAGCCCCCGGGACGGGACCTACGAGCAGTACTTC.

The chain uses TRBV6-1 and TRBJ2-7; no definite D call. CDR3 length: 12 amino acids. The V end lost 5 bases, the J end lost 6 bases, and 11 bases lay between the germline ends. Germline CDR1 reads MNHNS; CDR2 reads SASEGT. This CDR3 is CASSIHDGEQYF. DNA for the CDR3: TGTGCCAGCAGTATCCATGATGGCGAGCAGTACTTC.

This chain joins TRBV29-1 and TRBJ2-7; 7 nucleotides align to TRBD1. CDR1 is SQVTM and CDR2 is ANQGSEA in the germline V gene. V shed 7 bases, J shed 0 bases, and the junction held 6 bases outside the gene matches. The CDR3 is 13 amino acids. The CDR3 bases are TGCAGCGCCAAAGGGGACAGCTCCTACGAGCAGTACTTC. Translating it yields CSAKGDSSYEQYF.

The CDR3 nucleotides are TGCGCCAGCTCACAGGGGACCTACGAGCAGTACTTC. Translated, it gives CASSQGTYEQYF. The chain combines TRBV5-1 with TRBJ2-7, with 7 bases matching TRBD1. The germline V gene encodes CDR1 SGHRS and CDR2 YFSETQ. This CDR3 is 12 amino acids long. Unmatched junction bases numbered 3, after V lost 7 bases and J lost 2 bases. The complete variable domain, with remaining parts taken from reference TRBV5-1 and TRBJ2-7, reads KAGVTQTPRYLIKTRGQQVTLSCSPISGHRSVSWYQQTPGQGLQFLFEYFSETQRNKGNFPGRFSGRQFSNSRSEMNVSTLELGDSALYLCASSQGTYEQYFGPGTRLTVT.

The V and J genes are TRBV4-3 and TRBJ2-5; D remains unclear. Germline CDR1 LGHNA, CDR2 YSLEER. This CDR3 is 14 amino acids long. The V end was cut by 0 bases, the J end by 0 bases, with 5 bases between. CDR3 in amino acids: CASSQDTYQETQYF. CDR3 sequence (DNA): TGCGCCAGCAGCCAAGATACCTACCAAGAGACCCAGTACTTC.